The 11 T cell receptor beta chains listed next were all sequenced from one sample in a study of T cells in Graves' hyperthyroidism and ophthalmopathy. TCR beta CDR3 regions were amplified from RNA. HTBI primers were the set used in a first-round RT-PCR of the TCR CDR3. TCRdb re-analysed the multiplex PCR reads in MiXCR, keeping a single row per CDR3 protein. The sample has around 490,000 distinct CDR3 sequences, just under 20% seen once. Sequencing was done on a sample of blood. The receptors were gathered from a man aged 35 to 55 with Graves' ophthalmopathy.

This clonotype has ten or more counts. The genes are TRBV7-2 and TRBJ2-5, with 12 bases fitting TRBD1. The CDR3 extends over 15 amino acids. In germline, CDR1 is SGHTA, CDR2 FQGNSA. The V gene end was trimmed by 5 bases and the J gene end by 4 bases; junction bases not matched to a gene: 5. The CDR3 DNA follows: TGTGCCAGCAGCCGGGACAGGGGGCTCTCAGAGACCCAGTACTTC. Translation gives CASSRDRGLSETQYF. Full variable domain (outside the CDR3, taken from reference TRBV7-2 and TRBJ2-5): GAGVSQSPSNKVTEKGKDVELRCDPISGHTALYWYRQSLGQGLEFLIYFQGNSAPDKSGLPSDRFSAERTGGSVSTLTIQRTQQEDSAVYLCASSRDRGLSETQYFGPGTRLLVL.

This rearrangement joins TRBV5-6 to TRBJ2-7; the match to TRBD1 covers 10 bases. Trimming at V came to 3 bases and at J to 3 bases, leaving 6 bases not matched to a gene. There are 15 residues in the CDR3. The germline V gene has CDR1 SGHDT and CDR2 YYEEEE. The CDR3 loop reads CASSSAGTGVYEQYF. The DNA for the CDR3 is TGTGCCAGCAGCTCCGCCGGGACAGGGGTCTACGAGCAGTACTTC.

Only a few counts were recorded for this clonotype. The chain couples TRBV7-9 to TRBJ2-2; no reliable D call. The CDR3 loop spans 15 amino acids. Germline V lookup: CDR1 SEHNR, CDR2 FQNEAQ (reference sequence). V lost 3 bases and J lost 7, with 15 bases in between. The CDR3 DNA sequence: TGTGCCAGCAGCTTTTTTCCTCCTGGGGACGGGGAGCTGTTTTTT. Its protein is CASSFFPPGDGELFF.

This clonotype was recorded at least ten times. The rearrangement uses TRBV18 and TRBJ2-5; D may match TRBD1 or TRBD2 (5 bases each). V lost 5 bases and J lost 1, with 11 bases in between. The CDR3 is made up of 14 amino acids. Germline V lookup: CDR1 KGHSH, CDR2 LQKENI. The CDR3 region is CASSTGTAQETQYF. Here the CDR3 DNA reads TGTGCCAGCTCAACCGGGACGGCCCAAGAGACCCAGTACTTC.

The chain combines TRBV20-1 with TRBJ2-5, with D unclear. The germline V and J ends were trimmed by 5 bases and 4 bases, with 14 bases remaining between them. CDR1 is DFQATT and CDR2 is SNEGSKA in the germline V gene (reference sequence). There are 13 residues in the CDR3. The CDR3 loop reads CSAGIRQAETQYF. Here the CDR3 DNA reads TGCAGTGCTGGTATCCGGCAGGCAGAGACCCAGTACTTC.

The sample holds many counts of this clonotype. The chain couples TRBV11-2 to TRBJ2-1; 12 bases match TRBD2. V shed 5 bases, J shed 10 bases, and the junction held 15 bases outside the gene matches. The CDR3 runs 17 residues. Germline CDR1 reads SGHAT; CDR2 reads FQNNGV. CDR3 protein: CASSTSDRGLAGPEQFF. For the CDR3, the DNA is TGTGCCAGCAGCACCTCCGATAGGGGACTAGCGGGCCCAGAGCAGTTCTTC.

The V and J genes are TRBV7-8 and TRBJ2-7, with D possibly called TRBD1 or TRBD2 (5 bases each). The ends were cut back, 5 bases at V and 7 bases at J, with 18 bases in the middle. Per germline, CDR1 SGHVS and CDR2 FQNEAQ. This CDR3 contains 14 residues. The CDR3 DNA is TGTGCCAGCAGCCCCTTTGAGGGGAGAACAGAGCAGTACTTC. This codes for CASSPFEGRTEQYF. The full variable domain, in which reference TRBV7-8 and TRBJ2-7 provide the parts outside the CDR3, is GAGVSQSPRYKVAKRGQDVALRCDPISGHVSLFWYQQALGQGPEFLTYFQNEAQLDKSGLPSDRFFAERPEGSVSTLKIQRTQQEDSAVYLCASSPFEGRTEQYFGPGTRLTVT.

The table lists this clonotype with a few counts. The CDR3 reads CSAIGDNSPLHF. In nucleotides, the CDR3 is TGCAGTGCTATAGGTGATAATTCACCCCTCCACTTT. The chain is built from TRBV20-1 and TRBJ1-6; D remains ambiguous. Trimming cost V 4 bases and J 5 bases, with 6 bases left between them. This CDR3 is 12 amino acids long. Germline values: CDR1 DFQATT, CDR2 SNEGSKA (reference sequence).

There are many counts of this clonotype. The DNA of the CDR3 is TGTGCCAGCAGCCTTATCATTGGAGTAGGGGCGCGTGGCTACACCTTC. This codes for CASSLIIGVGARGYTF. V gene TRBV7-2 combines with J gene TRBJ1-2, with a tentative D call TRBD1 (5 bases). Germline V gene sequence: CDR1 SGHTA, CDR2 FQGNSA. The CDR3 contains 16 residues. The V gene lost 5 bases and the J gene lost 7 bases, with 23 bases spanning the gap.

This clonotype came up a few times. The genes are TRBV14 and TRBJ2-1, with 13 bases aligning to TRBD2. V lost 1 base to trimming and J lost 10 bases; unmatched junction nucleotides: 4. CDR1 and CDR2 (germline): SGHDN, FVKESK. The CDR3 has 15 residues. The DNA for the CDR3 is TGTGCCAGCAGCCAAGTAACTAGCGGGAGGGCCGAGCAGTTCTTC. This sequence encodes CASSQVTSGRAEQFF.

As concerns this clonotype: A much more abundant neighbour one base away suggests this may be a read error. The chain's CDR3 is CSVLPPLGNNEKPFF. The CDR3 DNA follows: TGCAGTGTCCTACCCCCATTGGGCAATAATGAAAAACCGTTTTTT. The V gene is TRBV20-1, the J gene TRBJ1-4; no firm D call. The CDR3 loop spans 15 amino acids. The germline V gene has CDR1 DFQATT and CDR2 SNEGSKA (reference sequence).